The 7 T cell receptor beta chains reported below all come from one sample, sequenced in a study of cytomegalovirus exposure and HLA in healthy donors. Primers for the PCR totalled 60 Vbeta and 13 Jbeta. The repertoire was sequenced with immunoSEQ multiplex PCR; TCRdb's copy has only in-frame clones and lacks some. The table has under 150,000 clones, 55% to 80% seen once. Material: PBMCs. Receptors were obtained from a human donor in good health.

CDR3 sequence (DNA): TGCGCCAGCAGCTTTTACAGGGGGGACTATGGCTACACCTTC. It is translated as CASSFYRGDYGYTF. The gene calls are TRBV5-1 and TRBJ1-2; TRBD1 matches 8 bases. The trim removed 2 bases at V and 3 bases at J, leaving 3 bases unmatched. This CDR3 has 14 residues. Germline CDR1 is SGHRS and CDR2 is YFSETQ. Variable domain in full (rest from reference TRBV5-1 and TRBJ1-2): KAGVTQTPRYLIKTRGQQVTLSCSPISGHRSVSWYQQTPGQGLQFLFEYFSETQRNKGNFPGRFSGRQFSNSRSEMNVSTLELGDSALYLCASSFYRGDYGYTFGSGTRLTVV.

The chain joins TRBV6-1 to TRBJ1-1, with TRBD1 matching over 7 bases. This CDR3 contains 13 residues. The germline gives CDR1 MNHNS, CDR2 SASEGT. After removal of 9 bases from V and 6 bases from J, the junction contained 10 bases not matched to a gene. This CDR3 reads CASERQGTPEAFF. DNA of the CDR3: TGTGCCAGTGAGAGACAGGGCACCCCTGAAGCTTTCTTT.

The rearrangement links TRBV6-6 to TRBJ1-5, with a tentative D call TRBD1 (6 bases). CDR3 length: 15 residues. Trimming removed 5 bases from V and 1 base from J, with 12 bases in between. The germline CDR1 and CDR2 sequences are MNHNY and SVGAGI (reference sequence). The DNA for the CDR3 is TGTGCCAGCAGTCCCCTGACAGGAAGCAATCAGCCCCAGCATTTT. Translation gives CASSPLTGSNQPQHF.

The chain is built from TRBV10-3 and TRBJ2-7; 8 bases are a match to TRBD2. This CDR3 spans 15 amino acids. J was trimmed by 4 bases and V by 2 bases; bases with no gene match: 7. The germline V gene encodes CDR1 ENHRY and CDR2 SYGVKD. CDR3 in DNA: TGTGCCATCAGTGAGGGAGCGGGAGTGGGTTACGAGCAGTACTTC. Protein product: CAISEGAGVGYEQYF.

This clone has only a few counts. This chain joins TRBV5-8 and TRBJ2-1; TRBD2 matches at 10 bases. The V and J ends lost 4 bases and 0 bases, in that order; junction bases with no gene match: 10. Germline loops: CDR1 SGHTS, CDR2 YDEGEE. This CDR3 comprises 18 residues. CDR3 in amino acids: CASSLWTSGPSSYNEQFF. CDR3 nucleotides: TGTGCCAGCAGCCTCTGGACTAGCGGACCTTCCTCCTACAATGAGCAGTTCTTC.

This chain joins TRBV9 and TRBJ2-4; 7 nucleotides agree with TRBD1. From germline, CDR1 is SGDLS and CDR2 YYNGEE. CDR3 length: 12 residues. The V gene end was trimmed by 3 bases and the J gene end by 6 bases; junction bases not matched to a gene: 0. The CDR3 DNA is TGTGCCAGCAGCGACAGGGGAAACATTCAGTACTTC. It is translated as CASSDRGNIQYF.

The chain employs TRBV18 and TRBJ2-1; D may be TRBD2 (6 bases). Germline assignment: CDR1 KGHSH and CDR2 LQKENI. Deletions cut 0 bases from V and 0 bases from J, with 9 bases between. The CDR3 is made up of 16 amino acids. The CDR3 sequence: CASSPPGGSSYNEQFF. The CDR3 bases are TGTGCCAGCTCACCACCGGGGGGAAGCTCCTACAATGAGCAGTTCTTC.